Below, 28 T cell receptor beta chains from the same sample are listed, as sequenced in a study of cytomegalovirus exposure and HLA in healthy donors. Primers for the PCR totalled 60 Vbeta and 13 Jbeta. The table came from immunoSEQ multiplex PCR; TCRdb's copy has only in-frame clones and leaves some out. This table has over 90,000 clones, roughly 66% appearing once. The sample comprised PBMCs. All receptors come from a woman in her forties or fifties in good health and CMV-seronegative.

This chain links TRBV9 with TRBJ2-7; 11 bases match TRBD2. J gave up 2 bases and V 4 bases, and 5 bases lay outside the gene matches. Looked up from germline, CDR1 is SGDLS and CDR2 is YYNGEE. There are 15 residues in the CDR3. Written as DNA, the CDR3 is TGTGCCAGCAGCCACGGGACTAGCGGTACCTACGAGCAGTACTTC. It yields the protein CASSHGTSGTYEQYF.

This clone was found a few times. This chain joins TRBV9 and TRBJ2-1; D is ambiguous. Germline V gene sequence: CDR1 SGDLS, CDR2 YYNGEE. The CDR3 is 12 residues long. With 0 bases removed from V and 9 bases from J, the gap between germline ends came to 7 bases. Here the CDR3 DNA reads TGTGCCAGCAGCGTAGGAGTTGGTGAGCAGTTCTTC. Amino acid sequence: CASSVGVGEQFF.

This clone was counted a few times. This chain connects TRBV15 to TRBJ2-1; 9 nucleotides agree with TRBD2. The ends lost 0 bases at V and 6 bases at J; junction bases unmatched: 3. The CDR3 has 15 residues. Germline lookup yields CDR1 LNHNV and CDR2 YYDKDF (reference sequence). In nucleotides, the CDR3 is TGTGCCACCAGCAGAGACGGCGGGAGGGCCAATGAGCAGTTCTTC. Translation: CATSRDGGRANEQFF.

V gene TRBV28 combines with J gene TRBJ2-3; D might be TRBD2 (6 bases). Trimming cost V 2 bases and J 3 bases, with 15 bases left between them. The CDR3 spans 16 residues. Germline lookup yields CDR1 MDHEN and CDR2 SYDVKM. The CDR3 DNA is TGTGCCAGCAGTTTAGAAGAGGGCGCGGGGACAGATACGCAGTATTTT. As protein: CASSLEEGAGTDTQYF.

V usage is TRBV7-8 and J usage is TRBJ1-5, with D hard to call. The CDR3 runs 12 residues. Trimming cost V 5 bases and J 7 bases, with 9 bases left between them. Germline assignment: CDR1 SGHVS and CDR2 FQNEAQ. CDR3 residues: CASSGHEQPQHF. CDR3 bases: TGTGCCAGCAGCGGCCACGAACAGCCCCAGCATTTT. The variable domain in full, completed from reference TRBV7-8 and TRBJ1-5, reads GAGVSQSPRYKVAKRGQDVALRCDPISGHVSLFWYQQALGQGPEFLTYFQNEAQLDKSGLPSDRFFAERPEGSVSTLKIQRTQQEDSAVYLCASSGHEQPQHFGDGTRLSIL.

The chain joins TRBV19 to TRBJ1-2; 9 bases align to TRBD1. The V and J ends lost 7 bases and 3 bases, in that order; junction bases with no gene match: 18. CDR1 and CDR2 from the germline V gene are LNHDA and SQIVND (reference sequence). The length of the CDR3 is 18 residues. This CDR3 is CASTELQGANSGYYGYTF. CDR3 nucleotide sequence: TGTGCCAGTACCGAATTACAGGGGGCGAATTCTGGGTACTATGGCTACACCTTC. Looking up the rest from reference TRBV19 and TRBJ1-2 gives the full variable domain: DGGITQSPKYLFRKEGQNVTLSCEQNLNHDAMYWYRQDPGQGLRLIYYSQIVNDFQKGDIAEGYSVSREKKESFPLTVTSAQKNPTAFYLCASTELQGANSGYYGYTFGSGTRLTVV.

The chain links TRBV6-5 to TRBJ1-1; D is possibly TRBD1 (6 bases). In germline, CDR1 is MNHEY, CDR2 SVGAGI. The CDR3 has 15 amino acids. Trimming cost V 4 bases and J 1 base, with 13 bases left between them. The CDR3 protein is CASSSLQGWNTEAFF. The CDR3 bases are TGTGCCAGCAGTTCCTTACAGGGTTGGAACACTGAAGCTTTCTTT.

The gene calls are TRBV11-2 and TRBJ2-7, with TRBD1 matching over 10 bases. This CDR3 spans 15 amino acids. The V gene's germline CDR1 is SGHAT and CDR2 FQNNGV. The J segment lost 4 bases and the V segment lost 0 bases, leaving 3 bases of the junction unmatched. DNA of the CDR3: TGTGCCAGCAGCTTAGAGACAGGGGGCCGGTACGAGCAGTACTTC. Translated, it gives CASSLETGGRYEQYF.

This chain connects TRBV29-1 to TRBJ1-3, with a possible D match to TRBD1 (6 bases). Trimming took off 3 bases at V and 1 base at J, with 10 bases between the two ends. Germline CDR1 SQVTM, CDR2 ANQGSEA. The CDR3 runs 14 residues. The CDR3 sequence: CSVDTGTSGNTIYF. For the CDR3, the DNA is TGCAGCGTTGATACAGGGACATCTGGAAACACCATATATTTT.

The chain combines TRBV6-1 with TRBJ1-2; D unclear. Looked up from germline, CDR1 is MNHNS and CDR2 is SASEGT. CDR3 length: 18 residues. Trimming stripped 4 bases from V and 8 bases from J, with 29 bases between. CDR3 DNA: TGTGCCAGCAGTGTATCCCCGCCATGGACGGAGACTATTGAGGGCTACACCTTC. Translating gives CASSVSPPWTETIEGYTF.

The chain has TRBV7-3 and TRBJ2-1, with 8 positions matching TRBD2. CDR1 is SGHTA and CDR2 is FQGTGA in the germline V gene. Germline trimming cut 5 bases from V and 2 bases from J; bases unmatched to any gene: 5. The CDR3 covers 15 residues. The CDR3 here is CASSPPTSAYNEQFF. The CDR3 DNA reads TGTGCCAGCAGCCCGCCGACTAGCGCCTACAATGAGCAGTTCTTC.

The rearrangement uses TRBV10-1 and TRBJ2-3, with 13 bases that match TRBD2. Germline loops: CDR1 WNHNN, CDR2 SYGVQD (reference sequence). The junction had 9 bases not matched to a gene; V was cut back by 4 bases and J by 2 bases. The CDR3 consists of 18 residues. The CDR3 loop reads CASSGLGLAGIFTDTQYF. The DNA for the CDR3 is TGCGCCAGCAGTGGTTTGGGACTAGCGGGAATCTTCACAGATACGCAGTATTTT.

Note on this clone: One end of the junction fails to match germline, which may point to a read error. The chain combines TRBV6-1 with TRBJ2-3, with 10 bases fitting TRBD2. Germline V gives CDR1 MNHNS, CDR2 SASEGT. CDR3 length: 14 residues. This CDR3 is CGIRAGGPTDTQYF. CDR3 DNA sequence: TGCGGGATTAGAGCGGGGGGGCCCACAGATACGCAGTATTTT.

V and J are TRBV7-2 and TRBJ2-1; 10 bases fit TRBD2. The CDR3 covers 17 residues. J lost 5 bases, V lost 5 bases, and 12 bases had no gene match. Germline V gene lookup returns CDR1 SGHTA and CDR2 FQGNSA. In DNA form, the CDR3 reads TGTGCCAGCAGCCCTTTTTTCAGGACTAGCGGACACAATGAGCAGTTCTTC. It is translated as CASSPFFRTSGHNEQFF.

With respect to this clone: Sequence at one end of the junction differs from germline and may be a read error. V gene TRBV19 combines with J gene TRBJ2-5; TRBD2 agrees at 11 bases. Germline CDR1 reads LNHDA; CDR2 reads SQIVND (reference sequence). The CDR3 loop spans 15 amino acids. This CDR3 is CASNIAGGREETQYF. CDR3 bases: TGTGCCAGTAATATAGCGGGAGGGCGCGAAGAGACCCAGTACTTC.

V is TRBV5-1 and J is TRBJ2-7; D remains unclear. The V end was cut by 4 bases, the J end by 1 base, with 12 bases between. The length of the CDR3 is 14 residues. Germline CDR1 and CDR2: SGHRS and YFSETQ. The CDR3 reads CASSPPGRSYEQYF. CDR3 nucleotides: TGCGCCAGCAGCCCTCCGGGTCGATCCTACGAGCAGTACTTC. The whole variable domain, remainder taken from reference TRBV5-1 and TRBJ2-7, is KAGVTQTPRYLIKTRGQQVTLSCSPISGHRSVSWYQQTPGQGLQFLFEYFSETQRNKGNFPGRFSGRQFSNSRSEMNVSTLELGDSALYLCASSPPGRSYEQYFGPGTRLTVT.

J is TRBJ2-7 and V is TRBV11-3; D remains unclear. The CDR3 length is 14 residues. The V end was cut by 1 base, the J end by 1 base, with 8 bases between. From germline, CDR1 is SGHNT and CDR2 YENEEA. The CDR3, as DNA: TGTGCCAGCAGCTTAGGGTACGGGTCCTACGAGCAGTACTTC. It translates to CASSLGYGSYEQYF.

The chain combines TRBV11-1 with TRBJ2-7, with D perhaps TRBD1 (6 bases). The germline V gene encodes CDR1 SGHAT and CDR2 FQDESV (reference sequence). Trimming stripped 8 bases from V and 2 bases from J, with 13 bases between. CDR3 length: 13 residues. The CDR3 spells CASSNRVTYEQYF. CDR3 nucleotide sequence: TGTGCCAGCTCTAACAGGGTCACCTACGAGCAGTACTTC.

The CDR3 DNA is TGTGCCAGCAGCAAAGAGGGACTAGCGGAAGAGACCCAGTACTTC. Translation: CASSKEGLAEETQYF. The V call is TRBV21-1, the J call TRBJ2-5; TRBD2 is taken as the D call from the table, unchecked against the DNA. TRBV21-1 constitutes a pseudogene. This CDR3 has 15 amino acids.

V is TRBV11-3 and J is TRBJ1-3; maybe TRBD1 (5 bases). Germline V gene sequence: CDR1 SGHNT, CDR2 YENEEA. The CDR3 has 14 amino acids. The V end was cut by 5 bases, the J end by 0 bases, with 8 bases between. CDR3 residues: CASSRGYSGNTIYF. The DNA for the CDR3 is TGTGCCAGCAGCAGGGGATACTCTGGAAACACCATATATTTT.

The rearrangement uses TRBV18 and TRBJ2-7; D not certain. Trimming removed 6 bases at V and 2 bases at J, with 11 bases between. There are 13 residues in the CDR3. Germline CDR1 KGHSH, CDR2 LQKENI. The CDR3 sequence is CASSQSAAYEQYF. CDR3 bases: TGTGCCAGCTCCCAATCTGCGGCCTACGAGCAGTACTTC.

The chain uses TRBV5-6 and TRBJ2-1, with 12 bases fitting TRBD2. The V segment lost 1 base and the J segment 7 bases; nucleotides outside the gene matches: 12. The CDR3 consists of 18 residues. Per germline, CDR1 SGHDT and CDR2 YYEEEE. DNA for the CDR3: TGTGCCAGCAGCTTGTGGGGTGGGCTAGCGGGGGGGAATAATGAGCAGTTCTTC. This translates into CASSLWGGLAGGNNEQFF.

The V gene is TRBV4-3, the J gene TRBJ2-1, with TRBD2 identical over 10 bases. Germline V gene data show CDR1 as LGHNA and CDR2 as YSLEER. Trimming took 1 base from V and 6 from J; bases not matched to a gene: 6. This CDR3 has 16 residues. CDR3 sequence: CASSQGALAGVNEQFF. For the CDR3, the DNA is TGCGCCAGCAGCCAAGGGGCTCTAGCGGGAGTCAATGAGCAGTTCTTC.

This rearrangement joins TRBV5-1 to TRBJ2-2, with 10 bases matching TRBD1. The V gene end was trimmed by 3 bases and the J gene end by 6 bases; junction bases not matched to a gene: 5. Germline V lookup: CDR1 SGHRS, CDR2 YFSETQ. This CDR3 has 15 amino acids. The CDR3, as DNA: TGCGCCAGCAGCTCCGGGACAGGGGCCCCCGGGGAGCTGTTTTTT. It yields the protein CASSSGTGAPGELFF.

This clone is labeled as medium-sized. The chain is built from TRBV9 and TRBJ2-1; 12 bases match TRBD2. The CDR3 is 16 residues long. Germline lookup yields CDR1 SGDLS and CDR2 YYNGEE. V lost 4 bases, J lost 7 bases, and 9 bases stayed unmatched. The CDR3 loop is CASSSRTSGVRNEQFF. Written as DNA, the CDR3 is TGTGCCAGCAGCTCCCGGACTAGCGGGGTCCGGAATGAGCAGTTCTTC. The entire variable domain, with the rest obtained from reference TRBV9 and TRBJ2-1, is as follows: DSGVTQTPKHLITATGQRVTLRCSPRSGDLSVYWYQQSLDQGLQFLIQYYNGEERAKGNILERFSAQQFPDLHSELNLSSLELGDSALYFCASSSRTSGVRNEQFFGPGTRLTVL.

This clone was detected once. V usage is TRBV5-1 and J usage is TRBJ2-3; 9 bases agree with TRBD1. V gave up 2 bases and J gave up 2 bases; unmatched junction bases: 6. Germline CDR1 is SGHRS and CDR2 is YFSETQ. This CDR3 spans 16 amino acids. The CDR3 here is CASSLDGTGNTDTQYF. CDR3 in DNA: TGCGCCAGCAGCTTAGACGGGACAGGGAACACAGATACGCAGTATTTT.

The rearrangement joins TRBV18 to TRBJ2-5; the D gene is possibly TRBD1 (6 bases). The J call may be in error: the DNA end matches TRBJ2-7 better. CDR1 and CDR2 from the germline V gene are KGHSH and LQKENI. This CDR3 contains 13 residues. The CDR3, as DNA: TGTGCCAGCTCATCTTTGGACAGTCGCGAGCAGTACTTC. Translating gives CASSSLDSREQYF.

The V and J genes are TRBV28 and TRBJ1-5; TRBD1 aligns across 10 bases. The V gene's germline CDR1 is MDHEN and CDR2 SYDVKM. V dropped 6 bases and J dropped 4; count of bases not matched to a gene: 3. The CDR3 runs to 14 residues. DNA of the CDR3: TGTGCCAGCAGAGGGACAGGGGAGAATCAGCCCCAGCATTTT. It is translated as CASRGTGENQPQHF.